This T cell receptor (beta chain) was observed in a study of blood T cell repertoires in COVID-19. The table came from immunoSEQ multiplex PCR; TCRdb's copy has only in-frame clones and leaves some out. The sample has roughly 230,000 clones, roughly four fifths seen once; the top ten hold around 7%. V was shortened by 0 bases and J by 5 bases, with 12 bases between the two germline ends. Germline loops: CDR1 KGHDR, CDR2 SFDVKD. This CDR3 has 16 residues. The origin of this receptor is a woman aged 45 to 65 with acute or convalescent COVID-19. The sample taken for sequencing was peripheral blood. This chain joins TRBV24-1 and TRBJ2-2; weak D call: TRBD1 (5 bases). Written as DNA, the CDR3 is TGTGCCACCAGTGATTTGCAGTTAGGGGATACCGGGGAGCTGTTTTTT. It codes for CATSDLQLGDTGELFF.